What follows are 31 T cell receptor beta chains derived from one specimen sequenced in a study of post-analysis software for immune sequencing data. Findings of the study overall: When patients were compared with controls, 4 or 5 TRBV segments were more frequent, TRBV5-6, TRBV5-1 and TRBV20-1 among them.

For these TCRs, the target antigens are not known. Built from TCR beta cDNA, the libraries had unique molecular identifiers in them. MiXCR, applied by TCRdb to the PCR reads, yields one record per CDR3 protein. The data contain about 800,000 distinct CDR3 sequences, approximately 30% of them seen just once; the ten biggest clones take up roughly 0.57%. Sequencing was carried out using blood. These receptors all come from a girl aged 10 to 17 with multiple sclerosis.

CDR3 residues: CASSQAGTAGELFF. Here the CDR3 DNA reads TGTGCCAGCAGCCAGGCGGGGACCGCCGGGGAGCTGTTTTTT. This chain joins TRBV7-8 and TRBJ2-2; perhaps TRBD2 as D (6 bases). This CDR3 contains 14 residues. Germline V gives CDR1 SGHVS, CDR2 FQNEAQ. The germline V and J ends were trimmed by 5 bases and 6 bases, with 13 bases remaining between them.

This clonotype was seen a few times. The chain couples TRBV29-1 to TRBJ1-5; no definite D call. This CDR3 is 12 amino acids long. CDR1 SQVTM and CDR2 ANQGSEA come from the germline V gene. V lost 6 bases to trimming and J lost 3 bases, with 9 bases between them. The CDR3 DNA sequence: TGCAGCGTCCGGAACTTCAATCAGCCCCAGCATTTT. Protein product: CSVRNFNQPQHF.

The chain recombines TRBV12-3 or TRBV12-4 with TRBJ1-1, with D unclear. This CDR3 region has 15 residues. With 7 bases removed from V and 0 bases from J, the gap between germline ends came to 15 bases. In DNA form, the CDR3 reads TGTGCCAGCAAAGCTTTGTCGAGTGTGAACACTGAAGCTTTCTTT. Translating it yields CASKALSSVNTEAFF.

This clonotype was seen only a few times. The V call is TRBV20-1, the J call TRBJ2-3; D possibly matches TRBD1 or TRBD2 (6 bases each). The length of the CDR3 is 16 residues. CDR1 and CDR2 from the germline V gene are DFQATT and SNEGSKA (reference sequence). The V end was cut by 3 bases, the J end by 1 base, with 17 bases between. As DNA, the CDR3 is TGCAGTGCTAGTGCGCCGGGGGCCAGCGGCACAGATACGCAGTATTTT. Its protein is CSASAPGASGTDTQYF.

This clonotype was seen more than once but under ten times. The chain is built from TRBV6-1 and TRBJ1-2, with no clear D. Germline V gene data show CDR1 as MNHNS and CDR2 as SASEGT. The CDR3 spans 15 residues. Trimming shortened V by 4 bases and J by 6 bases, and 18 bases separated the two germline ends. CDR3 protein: CASSVPGVWRDGYTF. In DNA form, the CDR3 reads TGTGCCAGCAGTGTTCCTGGGGTTTGGCGGGATGGCTACACCTTC.

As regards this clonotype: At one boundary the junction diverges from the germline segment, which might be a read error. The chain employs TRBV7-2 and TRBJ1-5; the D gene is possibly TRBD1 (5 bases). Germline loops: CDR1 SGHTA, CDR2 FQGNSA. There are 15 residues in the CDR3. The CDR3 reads CASSLSDSTNRPQHF. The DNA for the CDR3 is TGTGCCAGCAGCTTGTCCGACAGCACGAATCGGCCCCAGCATTTT.

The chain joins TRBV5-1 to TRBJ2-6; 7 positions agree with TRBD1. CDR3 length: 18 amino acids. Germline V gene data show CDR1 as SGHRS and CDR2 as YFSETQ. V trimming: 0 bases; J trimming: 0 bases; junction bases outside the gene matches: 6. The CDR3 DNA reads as TGCGCCAGCAGCTTGGCCCGGACAGGTGTCTCTGGGGCCAACGTCCTGACTTTC. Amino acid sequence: CASSLARTGVSGANVLTF.

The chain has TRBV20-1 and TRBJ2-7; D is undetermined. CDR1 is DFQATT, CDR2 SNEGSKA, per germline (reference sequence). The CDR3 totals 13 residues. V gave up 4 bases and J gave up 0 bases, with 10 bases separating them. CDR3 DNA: TGCAGTGCTATAAACCGGGTCTCCTACGAGCAGTACTTC. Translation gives CSAINRVSYEQYF.

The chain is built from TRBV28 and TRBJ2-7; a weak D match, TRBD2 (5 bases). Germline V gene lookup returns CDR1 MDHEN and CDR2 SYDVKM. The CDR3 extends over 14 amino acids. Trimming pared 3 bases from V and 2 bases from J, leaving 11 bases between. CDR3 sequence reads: CASSFAAATYEQYF. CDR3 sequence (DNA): TGTGCCAGCAGTTTCGCAGCGGCCACCTACGAGCAGTACTTC.

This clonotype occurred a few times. CDR3 nucleotides: TGTGCCAGCAGTTTCGGGACGGACAGCTCCTATAATTCACCCCTCCACTTT. Protein product: CASSFGTDSSYNSPLHF. The V gene is TRBV27, the J gene TRBJ1-6, with a possible D match to TRBD1 (6 bases). The V and J ends lost 3 bases and 0 bases respectively, with 12 bases between them. Germline V gives CDR1 MNHEY, CDR2 SMNVEV (reference sequence). CDR3 length: 17 amino acids.

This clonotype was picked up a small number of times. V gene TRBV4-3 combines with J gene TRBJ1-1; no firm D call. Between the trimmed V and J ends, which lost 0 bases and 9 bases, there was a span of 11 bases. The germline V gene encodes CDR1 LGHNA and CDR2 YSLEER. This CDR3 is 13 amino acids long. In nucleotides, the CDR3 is TGCGCCAGCAGCCAAGATTTGGGGAGCAAAGCTTTCTTT. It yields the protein CASSQDLGSKAFF.

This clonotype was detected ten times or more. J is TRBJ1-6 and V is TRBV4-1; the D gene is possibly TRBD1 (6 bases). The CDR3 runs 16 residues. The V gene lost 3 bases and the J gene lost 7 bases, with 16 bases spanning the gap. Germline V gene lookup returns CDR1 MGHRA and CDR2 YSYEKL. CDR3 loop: CASSHATGAGNSPLHF. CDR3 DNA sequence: TGCGCCAGCAGCCATGCCACGGGGGCGGGCAATTCACCCCTCCACTTT.

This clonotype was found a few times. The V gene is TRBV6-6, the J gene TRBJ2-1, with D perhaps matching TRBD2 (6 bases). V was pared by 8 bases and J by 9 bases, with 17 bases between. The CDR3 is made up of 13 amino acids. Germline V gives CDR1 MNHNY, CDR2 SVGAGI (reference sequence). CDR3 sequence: CASGWEAHGEQFF. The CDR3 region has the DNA TGTGCCAGCGGGTGGGAGGCCCACGGTGAGCAGTTCTTC.

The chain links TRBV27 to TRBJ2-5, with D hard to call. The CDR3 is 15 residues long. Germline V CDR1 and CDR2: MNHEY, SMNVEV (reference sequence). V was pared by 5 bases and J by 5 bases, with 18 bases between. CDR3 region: CASSPSIRGLETQYF. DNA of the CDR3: TGTGCCAGCAGTCCCTCCATCAGAGGTTTGGAGACCCAGTACTTC.

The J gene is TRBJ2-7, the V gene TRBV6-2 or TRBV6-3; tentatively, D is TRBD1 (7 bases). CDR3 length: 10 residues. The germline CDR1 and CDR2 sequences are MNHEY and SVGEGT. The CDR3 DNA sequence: TGTCCCTCTCAGGGGGGACTGGAGTACTTC. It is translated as CPSQGGLEYF.

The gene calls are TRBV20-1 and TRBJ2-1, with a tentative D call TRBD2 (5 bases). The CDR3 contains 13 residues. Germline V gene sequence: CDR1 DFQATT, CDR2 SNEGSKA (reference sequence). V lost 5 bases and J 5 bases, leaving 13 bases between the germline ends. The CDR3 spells CSAPRDYHNEQFF. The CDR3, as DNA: TGCAGTGCTCCCCGAGACTATCACAATGAGCAGTTCTTC.

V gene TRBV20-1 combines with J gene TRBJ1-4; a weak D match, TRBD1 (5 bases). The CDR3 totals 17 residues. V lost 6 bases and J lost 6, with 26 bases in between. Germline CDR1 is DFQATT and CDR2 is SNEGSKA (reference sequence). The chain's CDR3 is CSAAPGLRGAGDEKLFF. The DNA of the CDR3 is TGCAGTGCCGCGCCAGGACTGAGGGGCGCGGGCGATGAAAAACTGTTTTTT.

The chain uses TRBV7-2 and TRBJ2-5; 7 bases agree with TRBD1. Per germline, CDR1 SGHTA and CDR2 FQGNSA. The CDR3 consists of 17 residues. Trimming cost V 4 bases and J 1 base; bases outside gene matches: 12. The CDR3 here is CASSSRWYRGPQETQYF. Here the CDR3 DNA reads TGTGCCAGCAGCTCCCGGTGGTACAGGGGCCCCCAAGAGACCCAGTACTTC.

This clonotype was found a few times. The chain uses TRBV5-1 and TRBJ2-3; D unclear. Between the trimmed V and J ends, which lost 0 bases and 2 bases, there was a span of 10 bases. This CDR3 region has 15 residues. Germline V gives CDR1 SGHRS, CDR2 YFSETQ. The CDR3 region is CASSLEGRFTDTQYF. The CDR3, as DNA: TGCGCCAGCAGCTTGGAGGGCCGTTTCACAGATACGCAGTATTTT.

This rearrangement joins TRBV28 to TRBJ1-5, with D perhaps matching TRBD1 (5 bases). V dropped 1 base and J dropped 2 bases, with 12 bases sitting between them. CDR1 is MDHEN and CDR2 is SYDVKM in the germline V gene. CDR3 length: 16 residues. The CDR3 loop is CASSLLSGAGNQPQHF. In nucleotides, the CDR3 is TGTGCCAGCAGTTTATTAAGTGGGGCAGGCAATCAGCCCCAGCATTTT.

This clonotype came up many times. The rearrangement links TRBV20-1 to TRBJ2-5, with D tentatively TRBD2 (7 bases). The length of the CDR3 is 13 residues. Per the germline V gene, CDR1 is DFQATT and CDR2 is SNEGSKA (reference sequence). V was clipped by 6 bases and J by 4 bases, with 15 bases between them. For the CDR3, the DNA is TGCAGTGCGGACGGGGGGCGCATAGAGACCCAGTACTTC. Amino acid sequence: CSADGGRIETQYF.

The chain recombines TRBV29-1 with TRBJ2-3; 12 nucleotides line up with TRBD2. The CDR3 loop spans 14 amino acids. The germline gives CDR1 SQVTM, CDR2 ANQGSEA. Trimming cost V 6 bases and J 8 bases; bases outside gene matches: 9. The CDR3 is CSVVTSGSAGTQYF. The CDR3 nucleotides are TGCAGCGTCGTGACTAGCGGGAGCGCAGGTACGCAGTATTTT.

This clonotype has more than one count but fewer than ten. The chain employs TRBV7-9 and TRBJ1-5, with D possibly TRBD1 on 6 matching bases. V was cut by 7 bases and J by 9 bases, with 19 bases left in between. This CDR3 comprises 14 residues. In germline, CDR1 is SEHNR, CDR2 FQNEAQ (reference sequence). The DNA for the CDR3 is TGTGCCAGCACCTTGGGGGGCAACGATGGGCCCCAGCATTTT. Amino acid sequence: CASTLGGNDGPQHF.

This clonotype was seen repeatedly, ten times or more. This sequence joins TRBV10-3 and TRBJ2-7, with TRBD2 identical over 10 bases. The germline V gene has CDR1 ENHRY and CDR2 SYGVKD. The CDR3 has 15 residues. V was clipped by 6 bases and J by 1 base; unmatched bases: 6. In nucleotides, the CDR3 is TGTGCCATCAGAATAGCGGGAGGAACTTCCTACGAGCAGTACTTC. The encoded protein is CAIRIAGGTSYEQYF.

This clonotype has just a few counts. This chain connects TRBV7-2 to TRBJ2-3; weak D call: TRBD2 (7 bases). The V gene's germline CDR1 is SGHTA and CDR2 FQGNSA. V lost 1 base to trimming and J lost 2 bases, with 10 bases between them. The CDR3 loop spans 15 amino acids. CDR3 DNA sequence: TGTGCCAGCAGCTTAGTGGGGGGGGCCACAGATACGCAGTATTTT. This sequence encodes CASSLVGGATDTQYF.

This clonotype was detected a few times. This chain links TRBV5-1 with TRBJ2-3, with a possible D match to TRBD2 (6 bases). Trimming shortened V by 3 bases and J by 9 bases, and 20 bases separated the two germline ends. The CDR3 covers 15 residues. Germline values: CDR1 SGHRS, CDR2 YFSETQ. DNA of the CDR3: TGCGCCAGCAGCTGGTCATGGGGGGACGAGGGAACGCAGTATTTT. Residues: CASSWSWGDEGTQYF.

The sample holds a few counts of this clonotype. DNA of the CDR3: TGTGCCAGCAGCCAGGCCGTAGCGGAGGGCACAGATACGCAGTATTTT. It encodes CASSQAVAEGTDTQYF. The V gene is TRBV3-1, the J gene TRBJ2-3; a weak D match, TRBD2 (6 bases). The germline V and J ends were trimmed by 3 bases and 1 base, with 14 bases remaining between them. Germline V gene data show CDR1 as LGHDT and CDR2 as YNNKEL (reference sequence). The CDR3 is made up of 16 amino acids.

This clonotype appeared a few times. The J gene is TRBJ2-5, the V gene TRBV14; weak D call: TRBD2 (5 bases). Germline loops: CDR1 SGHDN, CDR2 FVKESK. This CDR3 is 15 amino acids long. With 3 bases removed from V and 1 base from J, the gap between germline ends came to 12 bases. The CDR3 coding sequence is TGTGCCAGCAGCCAGGTCGCGGGCGCCCAAGAGACCCAGTACTTC. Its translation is CASSQVAGAQETQYF.

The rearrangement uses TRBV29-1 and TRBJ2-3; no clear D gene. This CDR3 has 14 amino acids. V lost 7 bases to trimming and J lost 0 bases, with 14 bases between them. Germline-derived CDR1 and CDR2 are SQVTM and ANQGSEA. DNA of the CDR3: TGCAGCGCACGCTCCAGCAGAAGCACAGATACGCAGTATTTT. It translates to CSARSSRSTDTQYF.

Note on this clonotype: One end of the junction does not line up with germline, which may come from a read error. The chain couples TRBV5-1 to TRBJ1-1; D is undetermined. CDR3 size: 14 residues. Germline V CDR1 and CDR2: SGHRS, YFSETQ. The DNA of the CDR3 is TGCGCCAGCAGCATAACCGGGGTTAACACTGAAACTTTCTTT. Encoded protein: CASSITGVNTETFF.

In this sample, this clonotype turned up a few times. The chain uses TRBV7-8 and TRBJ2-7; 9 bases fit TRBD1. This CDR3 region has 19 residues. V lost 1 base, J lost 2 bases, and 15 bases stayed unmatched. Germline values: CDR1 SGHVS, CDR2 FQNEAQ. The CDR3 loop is CASSLGILDGTGITYEQYF. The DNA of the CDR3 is TGTGCCAGCAGCTTAGGTATTTTGGACGGGACAGGGATAACCTACGAGCAGTACTTC.